This T cell receptor (beta chain) was sequenced during a study of shared clonotypes between healthy human individuals. General study results and limits: The diversity represented, both genetic and in exposure history, was limited by few donors. Naive CD4 clonotypes were shared across several donors at roughly 5.3%. Clonotypes not shared had lower generation probabilities than those common to all four donors.

As to this clone: Its antigen is undetermined.

Trimming removed 0 bases at V and 6 bases at J, with 6 bases between. The CDR3 has 12 amino acids. The germline gives CDR1 MNHNS, CDR2 SASEGT. The CD4+ fraction was divided into a CD45RA+ naive subset and a CD45RA-negative memory subset. The assay was immunoSEQ multiplex PCR, and TCRdb's table has in-frame clones only and misses some. The data show about 1.1 million clones, approximately 80% seen once. This TCR derives from a man aged 18 to 30 in good health. Some clones in this sample may be carry-over from other donors' samples. Sequencing was performed on memory CD4+ T cells from PBMCs. Subset in this sample: CD45RA-negative fraction. The J gene is TRBJ2-7, the V gene TRBV6-1, with D unclear. DNA of the CDR3: TGTGCCAGCAGTGAAGCGGGCGTCGAGCAGTACTTC. Amino acids: CASSEAGVEQYF.